A single sample gave rise to the 27 T cell receptor beta chains below, sequenced in a study of identifying expanded T cells in peripheral blood. The table came from immunoSEQ multiplex PCR; TCRdb's copy has only in-frame clones and leaves some out. The repertoire holds some 90,000 clones, with 88% as singletons. The sample taken for sequencing was blood. These receptors came from a person aged 18 to 75 in good health.

CDR3 DNA sequence: TGTGCCAGCAGCCAAACCAAGGGACCCCGGCGGGGTCTTGGGACCGGGGAGCTGTTTTTT. Its translation: CASSQTKGPRRGLGTGELFF. The J gene is TRBJ2-2, the V gene TRBV4-2; perhaps TRBD2 as D (6 bases). CDR1 is LGHNA and CDR2 is YNFKEQ in the germline V gene. The CDR3 is 20 residues long. Trimming took off 2 bases at V and 5 bases at J, with 27 bases between the two ends.

The gene calls are TRBV7-9 and TRBJ2-2, with D perhaps given as TRBD1 or TRBD2 (5 bases each). The germline V gene has CDR1 SEHNR and CDR2 FQNEAQ (reference sequence). The CDR3 is 15 amino acids. The V and J ends lost 4 bases and 1 base respectively, with 10 bases between them. CDR3 in DNA: TGTGCCAGCAGCTCCGGGACCGTGAACACCGGGGAGCTGTTTTTT. It encodes CASSSGTVNTGELFF. The whole variable domain, filled in from reference TRBV7-9 and TRBJ2-2, reads DTGVSQNPRHKITKRGQNVTFRCDPISEHNRLYWYRQTLGQGPEFLTYFQNEAQLEKSRLLSDRFSAERPKGSFSTLEIQRTEQGDSAMYLCASSSGTVNTGELFFGEGSRLTVL.

This chain joins TRBV28 and TRBJ2-7, with D perhaps being TRBD1 or TRBD2 (5 bases each). Germline loops: CDR1 MDHEN, CDR2 SYDVKM. V was clipped by 6 bases and J by 0 bases, with 12 bases between them. The CDR3 loop spans 14 amino acids. CDR3 coding DNA: TGTGCCAGCAGAGGGCCCGGGGCCTCCTACGAGCAGTACTTC. Encoded protein: CASRGPGASYEQYF.

This chain uses TRBV27 with TRBJ1-1; tentatively, D is TRBD1 (6 bases). The CDR3 loop spans 15 amino acids. The germline CDR1 and CDR2 sequences are MNHEY and SMNVEV (reference sequence). Trimming took off 7 bases at V and 0 bases at J, with 15 bases between the two ends. The CDR3 nucleotides are TGTGCCAGCACCCCCGGAGGGGGGTTGAACACTGAAGCTTTCTTT. Its translation is CASTPGGGLNTEAFF.

This sequence joins TRBV10-2 and TRBJ1-1; 7 positions match TRBD1. The V gene end was trimmed by 6 bases and the J gene end by 0 bases; junction bases not matched to a gene: 7. There are 15 residues in the CDR3. CDR1 and CDR2 from the germline V gene are WSHSY and SAAADI. The CDR3 sequence: CASRGDSGLNTEAFF. The CDR3 DNA reads as TGCGCCAGCAGGGGGGACAGCGGCTTGAACACTGAAGCTTTCTTT.

The chain combines TRBV9 with TRBJ2-7, with D tentatively TRBD2 (6 bases). Germline assignment: CDR1 SGDLS and CDR2 YYNGEE. This CDR3 contains 16 residues. The V end was cut by 0 bases, the J end by 0 bases, with 13 bases between. The CDR3: CASSVGGDPLSYEQYF. CDR3 DNA: TGTGCCAGCAGCGTAGGGGGGGACCCGCTCTCCTACGAGCAGTACTTC.

This chain connects TRBV5-6 to TRBJ2-1, with D hard to call. Germline CDR1 SGHDT, CDR2 YYEEEE. Deletions cut 4 bases from V and 6 bases from J, with 14 bases between. The CDR3 consists of 14 residues. CDR3 sequence reads: CASSALDNFNEQFF. The DNA of the CDR3 is TGTGCCAGCAGCGCCTTAGATAACTTCAATGAGCAGTTCTTC.

The gene calls are TRBV19 and TRBJ2-7; 9 bases are a match to TRBD2. Germline CDR1 reads LNHDA; CDR2 reads SQIVND (reference sequence). J lost 2 bases, V lost 6 bases, and 8 bases had no gene match. The CDR3 is 15 amino acids. Here the CDR3 DNA reads TGTGCCAGTAGCCCCGGAGCGGGGGGTACCTACGAGCAGTACTTC. Its translation: CASSPGAGGTYEQYF.

This clone was found once. DNA of the CDR3: TGTGCCAGCAGCTTGAGGCCGGGACAGCTAGAGCAGTACTTC. Protein product: CASSLRPGQLEQYF. The chain has TRBV5-5 and TRBJ2-7; 7 bases line up with TRBD1. Unmatched junction bases numbered 8, after V lost 1 base and J lost 7 bases. This CDR3 is 14 amino acids long. CDR1 and CDR2 from the germline V gene are SGHKS and YYEKEE (reference sequence).

The chain has TRBV7-2 and TRBJ1-1; tentative D call: TRBD1 (5 bases). Trimming took off 5 bases at V and 6 bases at J, with 13 bases between the two ends. The CDR3 is 13 amino acids. CDR1 and CDR2 (germline): SGHTA, FQGNSA. CDR3 amino acids: CASSAPGWAEAFF. The CDR3 region has the DNA TGTGCCAGCAGCGCGCCAGGGTGGGCTGAAGCTTTCTTT.

The chain employs TRBV2 and TRBJ1-6; 8 bases map to TRBD1. Trimming took 4 bases from V and 7 from J; bases not matched to a gene: 6. The germline V gene encodes CDR1 SNHLY and CDR2 FYNNEI. CDR3 size: 15 residues. The CDR3 sequence: CASSALGQGNSPLHF. CDR3 DNA: TGTGCCAGCAGTGCCCTAGGACAGGGAAATTCACCCCTCCACTTT.

The J gene is TRBJ1-1, the V gene TRBV4-3; TRBD1 matches at 11 bases. The CDR3 has 18 amino acids. The V gene's germline CDR1 is LGHNA and CDR2 YSLEER. V was clipped by 2 bases and J by 3 bases; unmatched bases: 11. The CDR3 here is CASSQMRGTGGWDTEAFF. The CDR3, as DNA: TGCGCCAGCAGCCAAATGCGTGGGACAGGGGGGTGGGACACTGAAGCTTTCTTT.

The V call is TRBV5-6, the J call TRBJ2-2; TRBD1 might be the D (5 bases). The germline V gene has CDR1 SGHDT and CDR2 YYEEEE. V was pared by 4 bases and J by 1 base, with 11 bases between. The CDR3 spans 15 residues. The CDR3 protein is CASSPDSLNTGELFF. As DNA, the CDR3 is TGTGCCAGCAGCCCCGACAGCTTGAACACCGGGGAGCTGTTTTTT.

This sequence joins TRBV6-5 and TRBJ1-1; 7 nucleotides line up with TRBD1. This CDR3 contains 14 residues. Losses at the gene ends were 4 bases for V and 7 bases for J; bases not matched to a gene: 9. CDR1 is MNHEY, CDR2 SVGAGI, per germline. CDR3: CASSSQGGWGEAFF. The CDR3 DNA reads TGTGCCAGCAGTTCTCAAGGGGGCTGGGGTGAAGCTTTCTTT.

The V call is TRBV30, the J call TRBJ2-7; D remains unclear. This CDR3 region has 13 residues. V was pared by 0 bases and J by 3 bases, with 9 bases between. Per germline, CDR1 GTSNPN and CDR2 SVGIG (reference sequence). CDR3 sequence: CAWSVGQYYEQYF. The CDR3 DNA reads as TGTGCCTGGAGTGTAGGCCAGTACTACGAGCAGTACTTC. The variable domain in full, with the rest retrieved from reference TRBV30 and TRBJ2-7, is SQTIHQWPATLVQPVGSPLSLECTVEGTSNPNLYWYRQAAGRGLQLLFYSVGIGQISSEVPQNLSASRPQDRQFILSSKKLLLSDSGFYLCAWSVGQYYEQYFGPGTRLTVT.

V gene TRBV4-2 combines with J gene TRBJ1-4; perhaps TRBD1 as D (6 bases). From germline, CDR1 is LGHNA and CDR2 YNFKEQ. The CDR3 is made up of 17 amino acids. Trimming removed 4 bases at V and 8 bases at J, with 23 bases between. The CDR3 DNA is TGTGCCAGCAGCCGCAATCAACGGCGGGGGGCTGGGGAAAAACTGTTTTTT. Residues: CASSRNQRRGAGEKLFF.

J is TRBJ1-2 and V is TRBV6-5; tentative D call: TRBD1 (6 bases). The V and J ends lost 8 bases and 0 bases respectively, with 16 bases between them. CDR3 length: 15 amino acids. Germline CDR1 reads MNHEY; CDR2 reads SVGAGI. CDR3 amino acids: CASAFSGDPNYGYTF. CDR3 sequence (DNA): TGTGCCAGCGCTTTCTCAGGGGACCCTAACTATGGCTACACCTTC.

The CDR3 here is CASSLQGGGYEQYF. CDR3 bases: TGTGCCAGCAGTCTCCAGGGGGGTGGCTACGAGCAGTACTTC. The V and J genes are TRBV27 and TRBJ2-7; TRBD1 might be the D (7 bases). The CDR3 consists of 14 residues. Germline assignment: CDR1 MNHEY and CDR2 SMNVEV (reference sequence). V was trimmed by 5 bases and J by 3 bases, leaving 14 bases between them.

This clone has only one observation. The rearrangement joins TRBV5-1 to TRBJ2-2; the D is unclear. Looked up from germline, CDR1 is SGHRS and CDR2 is YFSETQ. The ends were cut back, 4 bases at V and 8 bases at J, with 15 bases in the middle. The CDR3 has 14 amino acids. CDR3 in DNA: TGCGCCAGCAGCATCGACCCACTTCGGGGGGAGCTGTTTTTT. Translating it yields CASSIDPLRGELFF.

The chain employs TRBV28 and TRBJ1-1; a possible D gene is TRBD1 (6 bases). Germline V gene lookup returns CDR1 MDHEN and CDR2 SYDVKM. The CDR3 contains 13 residues. V was clipped by 7 bases and J by 0 bases, with 9 bases between them. The CDR3: CASKGDLNTEAFF. The CDR3 DNA sequence: TGTGCCAGCAAGGGGGATCTGAACACTGAAGCTTTCTTT.

The rearrangement joins TRBV11-2 to TRBJ2-7, with D tentatively TRBD2 (6 bases). Trimming took 4 bases from V and 4 from J, leaving 14 bases between them. The CDR3 contains 14 residues. Germline V gene lookup returns CDR1 SGHAT and CDR2 FQNNGV. CDR3 residues: CASSSLGGRYEQYF. The CDR3 nucleotides read TGTGCCAGCAGCTCACTTGGGGGGAGATACGAGCAGTACTTC.

The rearrangement joins TRBV15 to TRBJ2-5; D gene ambiguous. CDR3 size: 14 residues. CDR1 LNHNV and CDR2 YYDKDF come from the germline V gene (reference sequence). Trimming cost V 0 bases and J 5 bases, with 10 bases left between them. CDR3 loop: CATSRDLGSETQYF. CDR3 bases: TGTGCCACCAGCAGAGATTTAGGTAGTGAGACCCAGTACTTC.

The rearrangement joins TRBV7-9 to TRBJ2-1, with D perhaps assigned TRBD1 or TRBD2 (6 bases each). Germline-derived CDR1 and CDR2 are SEHNR and FQNEAQ (reference sequence). V gave up 2 bases and J gave up 8 bases, with 22 bases separating them. This CDR3 contains 17 residues. CDR3 in amino acids: CASSLSRGGEGSYEQFF. DNA for the CDR3: TGTGCCAGCAGCTTAAGCAGGGGAGGAGAAGGATCGTATGAGCAGTTCTTC.

Here the CDR3 DNA reads TGTGCCAGTCAGACCGGGATTACTTACGAGCAGTACTTC. Its translation is CASQTGITYEQYF. The J gene is TRBJ2-7, the V gene TRBV19; D perhaps matches TRBD2 (5 bases). The CDR3 contains 13 residues. Per the germline V gene, CDR1 is LNHDA and CDR2 is SQIVND (reference sequence). Between the trimmed V and J ends, which lost 8 bases and 4 bases, there was a span of 15 bases. Looking up the rest from reference TRBV19 and TRBJ2-7 gives the full variable domain: DGGITQSPKYLFRKEGQNVTLSCEQNLNHDAMYWYRQDPGQGLRLIYYSQIVNDFQKGDIAEGYSVSREKKESFPLTVTSAQKNPTAFYLCASQTGITYEQYFGPGTRLTVT.

The chain uses TRBV7-2 and TRBJ1-4, with 8 bases matching TRBD1. Germline CDR1 and CDR2: SGHTA and FQGNSA. CDR3 length equals 15 residues. Trimming took 5 bases from V and 5 from J; bases not matched to a gene: 7. CDR3 coding DNA: TGTGCCAGCAGCCCACGACAGGGGCGAAATGAAAAACTGTTTTTT. It codes for CASSPRQGRNEKLFF.

This clone was picked up a small number of times. This sequence joins TRBV5-1 and TRBJ1-6; possible D gene TRBD1, 6 bases. CDR3 length: 14 residues. Trimming took 4 bases from V and 7 from J, leaving 12 bases between them. Germline V gene data show CDR1 as SGHRS and CDR2 as YFSETQ. CDR3 nucleotides: TGCGCCAGCAGCCTGGCAGGGGACAATTCACCCCTCCACTTT. This sequence encodes CASSLAGDNSPLHF.

The chain employs TRBV27 and TRBJ1-1, with 11 bases matching TRBD1. V trimming: 5 bases; J trimming: 4 bases; junction bases outside the gene matches: 6. The germline V gene has CDR1 MNHEY and CDR2 SMNVEV (reference sequence). This CDR3 contains 15 residues. The CDR3 spells CASSPWTGGGTEAFF. Written as DNA, the CDR3 is TGTGCCAGCAGTCCCTGGACAGGGGGCGGCACTGAAGCTTTCTTT.